The 27 T cell receptor beta chains below all came from one sample that was sequenced in a study of cytomegalovirus exposure and HLA in healthy donors. With 60 Vbeta and 13 Jbeta primers, the PCR was carried out. Some clones are missing from TCRdb's copy, which holds only in-frame ones; the method was immunoSEQ multiplex PCR. Here the sample table reports more than 90,000 clones. The material sequenced was PBMCs. Receptor source: a man aged 25 to 40 in good health and CMV-seronegative.

The chain is built from TRBV19 and TRBJ2-7, with 9 nucleotides matching TRBD2. The junction had 16 bases not matched to a gene; V was cut back by 4 bases and J by 6 bases. CDR1 is LNHDA, CDR2 SQIVND, per germline (reference sequence). This CDR3 has 17 residues. The chain's CDR3 is CASSKRETGTSYSEQYF. In DNA, the CDR3 is TGTGCCAGTAGTAAGAGGGAGACCGGGACTAGCTATAGCGAGCAGTACTTC.

The V call is TRBV5-1, the J call TRBJ2-5, with 7 bases lining up with TRBD1. The J segment lost 5 bases and the V segment lost 4 bases, leaving 8 bases of the junction unmatched. CDR3 length equals 14 residues. The germline gives CDR1 SGHRS, CDR2 YFSETQ. CDR3: CASSRWTGQETQYF. The CDR3 DNA follows: TGCGCCAGCAGCAGATGGACAGGACAGGAGACCCAGTACTTC.

J is TRBJ1-2 and V is TRBV6-5; tentative D call: TRBD1 (5 bases). Germline V lookup: CDR1 MNHEY, CDR2 SVGAGI. The CDR3 loop spans 15 amino acids. The V end lost 2 bases, the J end lost 1 base, and 11 bases lay between the germline ends. The CDR3 sequence is CASSYQVGGNYGYTF. The DNA for the CDR3 is TGTGCCAGCAGTTACCAGGTGGGGGGTAACTATGGCTACACCTTC.

This chain uses TRBV27 with TRBJ2-7, with D possibly TRBD2 on 6 matching bases. Germline CDR1 is MNHEY and CDR2 is SMNVEV (reference sequence). CDR3 length equals 15 residues. V was pared by 3 bases and J by 3 bases, with 15 bases between. This CDR3 reads CASSFGTPDYYEQYF. The CDR3 DNA sequence: TGTGCCAGCAGTTTCGGGACCCCGGACTACTACGAGCAGTACTTC.

The J gene is TRBJ2-2, the V gene TRBV11-3; D unclear. V was shortened by 0 bases and J by 1 base, with 12 bases between the two germline ends. Germline V gives CDR1 SGHNT, CDR2 YENEEA. CDR3 length: 17 residues. In nucleotides, the CDR3 is TGTGCCAGCAGCTTAGATGAACCAGGTTTGAACACCGGGGAGCTGTTTTTT. The encoded protein is CASSLDEPGLNTGELFF.

Regarding this clone: A junction boundary mismatches the germline segment, possibly from a read error. The chain's CDR3 is CASSLEQTTESQYF. As DNA, the CDR3 is TGCGCCAGCAGCTTGGAACAGACTACCGAGAGCCAGTACTTC. The chain links TRBV5-1 to TRBJ2-5; D perhaps matches TRBD2 (5 bases). The CDR3 length is 14 residues. From germline, CDR1 is SGHRS and CDR2 YFSETQ.

The chain links TRBV2 to TRBJ2-5, with TRBD2 matching over 7 bases. J gave up 5 bases and V 6 bases, and 12 bases lay outside the gene matches. Germline V lookup: CDR1 SNHLY, CDR2 FYNNEI. The CDR3 runs to 15 residues. CDR3 sequence reads: CASSFQGGGGETQYF. CDR3 nucleotide sequence: TGTGCCAGCAGCTTCCAAGGAGGCGGGGGTGAGACCCAGTACTTC.

The CDR3 loop is CSVVAGGHTDTQYF. For the CDR3, the DNA is TGCAGCGTTGTAGCGGGGGGACACACAGATACGCAGTATTTT. V gene TRBV29-1 combines with J gene TRBJ2-3, with 10 bases that match TRBD2. V gave up 4 bases and J gave up 2 bases; unmatched junction bases: 3. Germline V gives CDR1 SQVTM, CDR2 ANQGSEA. This CDR3 region has 14 residues.

The V and J genes are TRBV10-3 and TRBJ1-2; a possible D gene is TRBD1 (5 bases). Trimming took off 5 bases at V and 6 bases at J, with 13 bases between the two ends. The germline CDR1 and CDR2 sequences are ENHRY and SYGVKD. There are 13 residues in the CDR3. The CDR3 sequence is CAISQQVVNGYTF. CDR3 sequence (DNA): TGTGCCATCAGTCAACAGGTGGTTAATGGCTACACCTTC.

V and J are TRBV7-8 and TRBJ2-6, with D possibly matching TRBD1 (5 bases). Germline CDR1 is SGHVS and CDR2 is FQNEAQ. The CDR3 contains 17 residues. Trimming cost V 4 bases and J 0 bases, with 13 bases left between them. In nucleotides, the CDR3 is TGTGCCAGCAGCTCCCGACAGATATACTCTGGGGCCAACGTCCTGACTTTC. It specifies CASSSRQIYSGANVLTF. The full variable domain, with the rest looked up from reference TRBV7-8 and TRBJ2-6, is GAGVSQSPRYKVAKRGQDVALRCDPISGHVSLFWYQQALGQGPEFLTYFQNEAQLDKSGLPSDRFFAERPEGSVSTLKIQRTQQEDSAVYLCASSSRQIYSGANVLTFGAGSRLTVL.

The V gene is TRBV19, the J gene TRBJ1-6; 11 nucleotides agree with TRBD1. The length of the CDR3 is 17 residues. V lost 3 bases to trimming and J lost 2 bases; unmatched junction nucleotides: 3. Germline loops: CDR1 LNHDA, CDR2 SQIVND (reference sequence). The CDR3 loop is CASSMGQGVPYNSPLHF. CDR3 DNA sequence: TGTGCCAGTAGTATGGGACAGGGGGTTCCCTATAATTCACCCCTCCACTTT.

The CDR3 region has the DNA TGTGCCAGCAGCTTCGGGAGGAACACCGGGGAGCTGTTTTTT. Protein product: CASSFGRNTGELFF. The V gene is TRBV7-9, the J gene TRBJ2-2; a weak D match, TRBD2 (6 bases). CDR3 length equals 14 residues. The ends were cut back, 3 bases at V and 1 base at J, with 6 bases in the middle. Germline-derived CDR1 and CDR2 are SEHNR and FQNEAQ (reference sequence).

The V and J genes are TRBV6-5 and TRBJ1-2; D is uncertain. Trimming left V 6 bases short and J 4 bases short, with 6 bases between. CDR3 size: 11 residues. In germline, CDR1 is MNHEY, CDR2 SVGAGI. The CDR3 spells CASSSRYGYTF. CDR3 bases: TGTGCCAGCAGCTCCCGCTATGGCTACACCTTC.

The chain links TRBV28 to TRBJ1-5; TRBD1 aligns across 11 bases. There are 15 residues in the CDR3. Losses at the gene ends were 5 bases for V and 4 bases for J; bases not matched to a gene: 4. Germline CDR1 is MDHEN and CDR2 is SYDVKM. This chain's CDR3 is CASSGTGGRNQPQHF. CDR3 DNA: TGTGCCAGCAGTGGGACAGGGGGGAGGAATCAGCCCCAGCATTTT.

The chain combines TRBV6-5 with TRBJ2-7; the D is unclear. V was cut by 6 bases and J by 5 bases, with 17 bases left in between. This CDR3 comprises 14 residues. Germline assignment: CDR1 MNHEY and CDR2 SVGAGI. In nucleotides, the CDR3 is TGTGCCAGCAGGAGACCAGAGCGTCGGGACGAGCAGTACTTC. Residues: CASRRPERRDEQYF.

Here the CDR3 reads CASSPLGQAGANEKLFF. The DNA for the CDR3 is TGCGCCAGCAGCCCGCTCGGACAGGCGGGCGCTAATGAAAAACTGTTTTTT. The chain has TRBV5-1 and TRBJ1-4; 7 nucleotides agree with TRBD1. Per the germline V gene, CDR1 is SGHRS and CDR2 is YFSETQ. V dropped 4 bases and J dropped 3; count of bases not matched to a gene: 12. CDR3 length: 17 amino acids.

The chain combines TRBV7-9 with TRBJ2-3; 7 bases align to TRBD1. V trimming: 5 bases; J trimming: 2 bases; junction bases outside the gene matches: 4. CDR1 is SEHNR and CDR2 is FQNEAQ in the germline V gene (reference sequence). This CDR3 contains 14 residues. CDR3 coding DNA: TGTGCCAGCAGCCTCGACAGGGACACAGATACGCAGTATTTT. It specifies CASSLDRDTDTQYF.

The chain combines TRBV4-1 with TRBJ2-5; D might be TRBD2 (6 bases). The closer fit of TRBJ2-7 to the DNA end suggests the J call may be wrong. CDR3 size: 17 residues. Germline CDR1 reads MGHRA; CDR2 reads YSYEKL. The CDR3: CASSQAQLAQQAYEQYF. CDR3 DNA sequence: TGCGCCAGCAGCCAAGCCCAACTAGCCCAACAGGCCTACGAGCAGTACTTC.

The chain is built from TRBV15 and TRBJ1-5; D not certain. Germline V lookup: CDR1 LNHNV, CDR2 YYDKDF (reference sequence). This CDR3 region has 16 residues. With 3 bases removed from V and 0 bases from J, the gap between germline ends came to 12 bases. CDR3 loop: CATSSDNPYSNQPQHF. Here the CDR3 DNA reads TGTGCCACCAGCAGTGACAACCCTTATAGCAATCAGCCCCAGCATTTT.

The gene calls are TRBV19 and TRBJ2-1; D is possibly TRBD2 (5 bases). CDR3 length: 13 amino acids. CDR1 LNHDA and CDR2 SQIVND come from the germline V gene (reference sequence). V dropped 8 bases and J dropped 4 bases, with 12 bases sitting between them. CDR3 sequence: CASGERLYNEQFF. As DNA, the CDR3 is TGTGCCAGTGGGGAGCGCCTGTACAATGAGCAGTTCTTC.

The J gene is TRBJ2-7, the V gene TRBV10-3; 8 bases map to TRBD1. The CDR3 sequence is 13 residues long. V gave up 8 bases and J gave up 3 bases; unmatched junction bases: 6. Germline V gene sequence: CDR1 ENHRY, CDR2 SYGVKD. CDR3 in DNA: TGTGCCATCGGGACGGACAGGGTCTACGAGCAGTACTTC. Translation: CAIGTDRVYEQYF.

The rearrangement joins TRBV5-4 to TRBJ2-7; no clear D gene. This CDR3 is 13 amino acids long. Germline lookup yields CDR1 SGHNT and CDR2 YYREEE (reference sequence). Trimming pared 2 bases from V and 1 base from J, leaving 7 bases between. The CDR3 region is CASSLSTSYEQYF. CDR3 nucleotides: TGTGCCAGCAGCTTAAGCACGTCCTACGAGCAGTACTTC.

The V call is TRBV10-3, the J call TRBJ2-3; D possibly corresponds to TRBD2 (6 bases). The CDR3 is 16 residues long. V was trimmed by 3 bases and J by 2 bases, leaving 15 bases between them. CDR1 and CDR2 (germline): ENHRY, SYGVKD. The CDR3: CAISEKKGGDTDTQYF. The CDR3 bases are TGTGCCATCAGTGAAAAGAAGGGCGGGGACACAGATACGCAGTATTTT.

This chain uses TRBV18 with TRBJ1-5, with unresolved D. CDR1 is KGHSH and CDR2 is LQKENI in the germline V gene. V dropped 5 bases and J dropped 0 bases, with 20 bases sitting between them. This CDR3 is built from 18 residues. CDR3 DNA: TGTGCCAGCTCAGAAACTTTCATGCGGAGTTATAGCAATCAGCCCCAGCATTTT. Translated: CASSETFMRSYSNQPQHF.

Worth noting for this clone: One end of the junction fails to match germline, which may point to a read error. The rearrangement uses TRBV5-1 and TRBJ2-1; tentative D call: TRBD2 (6 bases). This CDR3 comprises 13 residues. Germline CDR1 SGHRS, CDR2 YFSETQ. The CDR3 DNA reads as TGCGCCAGCAGCTTGGCCGGGCAGTCGCGGGGAGTCTTC. Amino acids: CASSLAGQSRGVF.

The V and J genes are TRBV19 and TRBJ2-3; 8 positions match TRBD1. The CDR3 runs 14 residues. V shed 7 bases, J shed 4 bases, and the junction held 7 bases outside the gene matches. Germline values: CDR1 LNHDA, CDR2 SQIVND (reference sequence). The CDR3, as DNA: TGTGCCAGTACATGGACAGGGAAGGCAGATACGCAGTATTTT. It encodes CASTWTGKADTQYF.

In DNA form, the CDR3 reads TGCGCCAGCAGCGCGGGAGGGGCTGGAAACACCATATATTTT. Protein product: CASSAGGAGNTIYF. The chain recombines TRBV5-1 with TRBJ1-3, with a weak D call TRBD1 (5 bases). V gave up 4 bases and J gave up 2 bases, with 10 bases separating them. The CDR3 consists of 14 residues. The germline gives CDR1 SGHRS, CDR2 YFSETQ.